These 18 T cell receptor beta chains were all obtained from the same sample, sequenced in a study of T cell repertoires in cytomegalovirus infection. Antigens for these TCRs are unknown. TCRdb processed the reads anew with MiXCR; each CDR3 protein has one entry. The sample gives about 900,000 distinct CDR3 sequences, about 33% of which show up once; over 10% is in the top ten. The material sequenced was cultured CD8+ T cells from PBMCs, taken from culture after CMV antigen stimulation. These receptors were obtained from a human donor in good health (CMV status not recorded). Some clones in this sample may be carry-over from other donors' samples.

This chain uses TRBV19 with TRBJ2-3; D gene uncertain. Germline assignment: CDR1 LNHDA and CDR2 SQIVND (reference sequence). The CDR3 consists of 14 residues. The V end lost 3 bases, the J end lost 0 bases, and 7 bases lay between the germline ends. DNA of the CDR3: TGTGCCAGTAGTATTTTGGACAGCACAGATACGCAGTATTTT. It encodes CASSILDSTDTQYF.

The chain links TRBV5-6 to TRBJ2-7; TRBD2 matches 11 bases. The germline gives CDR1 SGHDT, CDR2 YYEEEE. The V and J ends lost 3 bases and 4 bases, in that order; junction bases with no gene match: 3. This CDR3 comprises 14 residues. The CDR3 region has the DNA TGTGCCAGCAGCTCGGGACTAGCGGTTTACGAGCAGTACGTC. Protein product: CASSSGLAVYEQYV.

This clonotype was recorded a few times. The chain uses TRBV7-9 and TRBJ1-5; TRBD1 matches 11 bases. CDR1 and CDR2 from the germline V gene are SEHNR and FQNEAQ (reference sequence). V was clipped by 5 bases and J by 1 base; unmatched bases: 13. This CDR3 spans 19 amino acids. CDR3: CASSAQDRGPETSNQPQHF. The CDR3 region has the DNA TGTGCCAGCAGCGCCCAGGACAGGGGGCCAGAGACGAGCAATCAGCCCCAGCATTTT.

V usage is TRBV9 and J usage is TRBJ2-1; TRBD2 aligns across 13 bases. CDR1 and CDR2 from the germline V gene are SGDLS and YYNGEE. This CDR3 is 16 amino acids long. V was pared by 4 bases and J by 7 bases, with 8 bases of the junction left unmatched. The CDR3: CASSPLGLAGRNEQFF. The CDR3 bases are TGTGCCAGCAGCCCCCTGGGACTAGCGGGGCGAAATGAGCAGTTCTTC.

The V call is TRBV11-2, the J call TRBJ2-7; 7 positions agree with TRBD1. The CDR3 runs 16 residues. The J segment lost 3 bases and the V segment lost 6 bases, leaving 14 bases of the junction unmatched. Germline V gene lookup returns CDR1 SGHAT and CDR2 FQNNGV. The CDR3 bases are TGTGCCAGCAGTTTCCTAGAGACAGGGACCCTCTACGAGCAGTACGTC. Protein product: CASSFLETGTLYEQYV.

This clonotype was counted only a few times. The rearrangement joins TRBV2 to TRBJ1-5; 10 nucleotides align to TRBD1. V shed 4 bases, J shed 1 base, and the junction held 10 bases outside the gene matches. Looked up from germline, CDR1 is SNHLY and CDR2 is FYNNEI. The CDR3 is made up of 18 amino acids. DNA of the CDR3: TGTGCCAGCAGTGGACAGGGGGCGCGCACGTGGAGCAATCAGCCCCAGCATTTT. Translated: CASSGQGARTWSNQPQHF.

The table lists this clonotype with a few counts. The CDR3 protein is CASSPLGAGGSTDTQYF. In DNA, the CDR3 is TGTGCCAGCAGCCCCCTAGGAGCGGGGGGTAGCACAGATACGCAGTATTTT. The chain joins TRBV7-6 to TRBJ2-3; TRBD2 aligns across 9 bases. With V trimmed by 5 bases and J by 0 bases, 9 bases remained unmatched. Germline CDR1 reads SGHVS; CDR2 reads FNYEAQ. The CDR3 extends over 17 amino acids.

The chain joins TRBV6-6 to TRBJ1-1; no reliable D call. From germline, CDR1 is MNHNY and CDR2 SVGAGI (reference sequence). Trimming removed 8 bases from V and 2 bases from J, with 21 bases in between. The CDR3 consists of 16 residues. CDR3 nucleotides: TGTGCCAGCGATTCCAACCAGCGGACGGGAAACACTGAAGCTTTCTTT. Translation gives CASDSNQRTGNTEAFF.

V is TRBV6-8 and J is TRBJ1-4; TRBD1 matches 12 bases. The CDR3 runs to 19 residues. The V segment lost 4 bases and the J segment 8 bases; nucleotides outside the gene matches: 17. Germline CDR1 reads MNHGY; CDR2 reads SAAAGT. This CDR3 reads CASSLMAGTGGARGEKLFF. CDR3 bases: TGTGCCAGCAGTTTAATGGCCGGGACAGGGGGCGCGAGGGGCGAAAAACTGTTTTTT.

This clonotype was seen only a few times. In DNA, the CDR3 is TGTGCCAGCAGCTTGGACCCAGTTCCCTACGAGCAGTACTTC. Translated: CASSLDPVPYEQYF. The chain has TRBV5-4 and TRBJ2-7; D gene unclear. CDR1 is SGHNT and CDR2 is YYREEE in the germline V gene (reference sequence). V was clipped by 0 bases and J by 2 bases, with 9 bases between them. The CDR3 has 14 amino acids.

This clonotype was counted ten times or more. CDR3 sequence (DNA): TGTGCCAGCAGCTTAGACGTACGGGGGGGGGTTAGCACAGATACGCAGTATTTT. It specifies CASSLDVRGGVSTDTQYF. The gene calls are TRBV7-8 and TRBJ2-3, with 8 bases lining up with TRBD2. The CDR3 contains 18 residues. In germline, CDR1 is SGHVS, CDR2 FQNEAQ. V was clipped by 1 base and J by 0 bases; unmatched bases: 9.

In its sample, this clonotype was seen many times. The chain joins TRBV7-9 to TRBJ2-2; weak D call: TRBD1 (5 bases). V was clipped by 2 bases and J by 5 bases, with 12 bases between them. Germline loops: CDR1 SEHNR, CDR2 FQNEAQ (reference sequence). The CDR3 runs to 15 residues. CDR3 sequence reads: CASSLQGPPTGELFF. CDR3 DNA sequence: TGTGCCAGCAGCTTACAGGGTCCACCGACCGGGGAGCTGTTTTTT.

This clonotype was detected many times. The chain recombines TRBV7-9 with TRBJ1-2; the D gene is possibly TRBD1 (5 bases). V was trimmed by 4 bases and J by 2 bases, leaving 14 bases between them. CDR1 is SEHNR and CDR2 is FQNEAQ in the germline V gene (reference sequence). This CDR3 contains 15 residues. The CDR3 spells CASSYSTEANYGYTF. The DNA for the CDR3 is TGTGCCAGCAGCTACTCGACAGAAGCAAACTATGGCTACACCTTC.

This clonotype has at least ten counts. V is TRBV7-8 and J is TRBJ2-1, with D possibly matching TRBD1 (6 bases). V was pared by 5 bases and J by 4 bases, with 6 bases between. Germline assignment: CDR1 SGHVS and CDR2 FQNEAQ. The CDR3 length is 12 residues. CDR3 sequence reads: CASSGQYNEQFF. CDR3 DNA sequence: TGTGCCAGCAGCGGACAGTACAATGAGCAGTTCTTC.

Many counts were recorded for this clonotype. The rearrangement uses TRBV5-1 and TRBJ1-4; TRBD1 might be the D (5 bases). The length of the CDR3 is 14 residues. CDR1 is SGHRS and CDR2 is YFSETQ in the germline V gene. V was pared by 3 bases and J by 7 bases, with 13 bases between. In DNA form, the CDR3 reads TGCGCCAGCAGCTCCGGGGACCGTACTGAAAAACTGTTTTTT. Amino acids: CASSSGDRTEKLFF.

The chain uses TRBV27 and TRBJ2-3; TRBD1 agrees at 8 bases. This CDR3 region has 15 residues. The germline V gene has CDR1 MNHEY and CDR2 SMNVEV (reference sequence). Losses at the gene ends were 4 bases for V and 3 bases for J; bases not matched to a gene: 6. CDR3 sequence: CASSSQGARTDTQYF. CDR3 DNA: TGTGCCAGCAGTTCGCAGGGGGCGAGGACAGATACGCAGTATTTT.

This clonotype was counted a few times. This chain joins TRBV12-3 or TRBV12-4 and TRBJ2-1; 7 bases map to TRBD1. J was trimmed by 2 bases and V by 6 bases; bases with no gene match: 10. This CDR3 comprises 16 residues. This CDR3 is CASSSSPGTAYNEQFF. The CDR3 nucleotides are TGTGCCAGCAGCTCCTCCCCTGGGACAGCCTACAATGAGCAGTTCTTC.

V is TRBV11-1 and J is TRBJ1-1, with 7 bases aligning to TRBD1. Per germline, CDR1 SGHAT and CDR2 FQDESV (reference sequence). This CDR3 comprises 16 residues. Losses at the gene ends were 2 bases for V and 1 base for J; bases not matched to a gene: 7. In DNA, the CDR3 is TGTGCCAGCAGCTTAAGGCGGGGACAGCCGAACACTGAAGCTTTCTTT. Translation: CASSLRRGQPNTEAFF.